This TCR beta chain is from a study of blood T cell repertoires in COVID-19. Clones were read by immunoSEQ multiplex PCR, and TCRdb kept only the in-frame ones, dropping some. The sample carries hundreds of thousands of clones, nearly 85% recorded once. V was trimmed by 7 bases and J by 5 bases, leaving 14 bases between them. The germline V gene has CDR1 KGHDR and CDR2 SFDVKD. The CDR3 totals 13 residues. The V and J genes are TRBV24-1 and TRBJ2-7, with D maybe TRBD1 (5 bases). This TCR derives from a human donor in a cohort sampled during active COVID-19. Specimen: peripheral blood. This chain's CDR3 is CATRAAGSDEQYF. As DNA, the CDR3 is TGTGCCACCAGGGCCGCAGGGTCTGACGAGCAGTACTTC.